One and the same sample provided the 32 T cell receptor beta chains below, sequenced in a study of graft-versus-host responses after intestinal transplantation. No antigen is known for these receptors. The protocol was immunoSEQ multiplex PCR, while the TCRdb copy is restricted to in-frame clones and leaves out a portion. The repertoire holds about 130,000 clones, with 80% to 95% as singletons. This specimen consisted of unstimulated CD4+ T cells sorted from spleen or lymph node cells, obtained before intestinal transplant. The receptor set was obtained from a human donor who received an intestinal transplant.

The genes are TRBV28 and TRBJ2-1; 7 positions agree with TRBD2. CDR1 and CDR2 (germline): MDHEN, SYDVKM. CDR3 length equals 15 residues. Trimming took 6 bases from V and 0 from J; bases not matched to a gene: 5. The CDR3 loop is CASSISGVSYNEQFF. The DNA of the CDR3 is TGTGCCAGCAGCATAAGCGGGGTCTCCTACAATGAGCAGTTCTTC.

The chain uses TRBV11-2 and TRBJ1-5, with a weak D call TRBD1 (6 bases). V was clipped by 1 base and J by 7 bases, with 8 bases between them. Germline V gene sequence: CDR1 SGHAT, CDR2 FQNNGV. The CDR3 spans 13 residues. The CDR3 region has the DNA TGTGCCAGCAGCTTAGCCGACAGGCAGCCCCAGCATTTT. It is translated as CASSLADRQPQHF.

In this sample, this clone turned up once. The rearrangement links TRBV27 to TRBJ2-1, with D possibly matching TRBD2 (7 bases). Germline CDR1 is MNHEY and CDR2 is SMNVEV (reference sequence). The germline V and J ends were trimmed by 3 bases and 7 bases, with 16 bases remaining between them. The CDR3 spans 15 residues. CDR3 DNA: TGTGCCAGCAGTTTTTATACAGGGAGGGATAATGAGCAGTTCTTC. Translation: CASSFYTGRDNEQFF.

In this sample, this clone turned up a few times. The chain combines TRBV9 with TRBJ1-4; 8 nucleotides match TRBD1. The germline V gene encodes CDR1 SGDLS and CDR2 YYNGEE. J gave up 4 bases and V 3 bases, and 5 bases lay outside the gene matches. The CDR3 contains 15 residues. The DNA for the CDR3 is TGTGCCAGCAGCGCCGCAGGGGGCTTTAATGAAAAACTGTTTTTT. Its protein is CASSAAGGFNEKLFF.

The J gene is TRBJ1-1, the V gene TRBV7-8; D remains ambiguous. The CDR3 covers 18 residues. Germline V gives CDR1 SGHVS, CDR2 FQNEAQ. The ends were cut back, 4 bases at V and 1 base at J, with 22 bases in the middle. The CDR3 DNA sequence: TGTGCCAGCAGCTCCCGACCGGGCCCCCAATCAGCGAACACTGAAGCTTTCTTT. Its protein product is CASSSRPGPQSANTEAFF.

The CDR3 here is CASSRPYEQYF. The CDR3 coding sequence is TGTGCCAGCAGCCGGCCCTACGAGCAGTACTTC. This chain connects TRBV9 to TRBJ2-7; D not resolved. Looked up from germline, CDR1 is SGDLS and CDR2 is YYNGEE. The CDR3 spans 11 residues. The V end was cut by 4 bases, the J end by 2 bases, with 4 bases between.

The V call is TRBV28, the J call TRBJ2-1, with TRBD2 identical over 12 bases. J lost 5 bases, V lost 7 bases, and 3 bases had no gene match. Germline V gene data show CDR1 as MDHEN and CDR2 as SYDVKM. The CDR3 is 14 amino acids. CDR3: CASTLAGGNNEQFF. The CDR3 region has the DNA TGTGCCAGCACACTAGCGGGAGGCAACAATGAGCAGTTCTTC.

The chain combines TRBV5-1 with TRBJ2-7; D is possibly TRBD2 (6 bases). CDR1 and CDR2 from the germline V gene are SGHRS and YFSETQ. This CDR3 contains 15 residues. V lost 0 bases and J 5 bases, leaving 15 bases between the germline ends. DNA for the CDR3: TGCGCCAGCAGCTTGGCGGAGGAGGGACCCCACGAGCAGTACTTC. This encodes CASSLAEEGPHEQYF.

The chain carries TRBV28 and TRBJ2-7, with D possibly being TRBD2 (6 bases). Germline loops: CDR1 MDHEN, CDR2 SYDVKM. The CDR3 has 14 amino acids. Trimming shortened V by 2 bases and J by 2 bases, and 10 bases separated the two germline ends. CDR3 amino acids: CASSLMVAAYEQYF. The DNA for the CDR3 is TGTGCCAGCAGTTTAATGGTAGCGGCCTACGAGCAGTACTTC.

The chain couples TRBV6-4 to TRBJ2-1; 11 nucleotides line up with TRBD2. This CDR3 is 18 amino acids long. Germline CDR1 reads MRHNA; CDR2 reads SNTAGT. The ends lost 5 bases at V and 0 bases at J; junction bases unmatched: 9. The CDR3 spells CASSRLAGWLRSYNEQFF. CDR3 bases: TGTGCCAGCAGTCGACTAGCGGGATGGCTTCGCTCCTACAATGAGCAGTTCTTC.

The chain couples TRBV5-1 to TRBJ2-5; 7 bases match TRBD1. This CDR3 has 17 amino acids. Germline V gene data show CDR1 as SGHRS and CDR2 as YFSETQ. With V trimmed by 5 bases and J by 2 bases, 15 bases remained unmatched. In DNA form, the CDR3 reads TGCGCCAGCAGGGACGGCAAACAGGGGTTGGCACAAGAGACCCAGTACTTC. Protein: CASRDGKQGLAQETQYF.

This clone was detected only a few times. V gene TRBV6-1 combines with J gene TRBJ1-5, with a possible D match to TRBD1 (5 bases). The CDR3 contains 14 residues. V lost 5 bases and J lost 5, with 13 bases in between. In germline, CDR1 is MNHNS, CDR2 SASEGT. This CDR3 reads CASSMGQGDQPQHF. The DNA for the CDR3 is TGTGCCAGCAGTATGGGCCAGGGTGATCAGCCCCAGCATTTT.

V is TRBV28 and J is TRBJ2-4, with TRBD1 identical over 9 bases. The CDR3 covers 16 residues. The ends lost 6 bases at V and 3 bases at J; junction bases unmatched: 9. Germline CDR1 MDHEN, CDR2 SYDVKM. The CDR3 protein is CASRITGGRGKNIQYF. The CDR3 DNA reads TGTGCCAGCAGAATAACAGGGGGCAGAGGCAAAAACATTCAGTACTTC.

Regarding this clone: The junction departs from germline at one end; a sequencing error may be responsible. Within the sample, other DNA sequences also encode this same CDR3. This chain uses TRBV28 with TRBJ1-4, with D unclear. Per the germline V gene, CDR1 is MDHEN and CDR2 is SYDVKM. The CDR3 totals 14 residues. The DNA for the CDR3 is TGCGCCAGCCGTGGCGGGAATCTTAATGAAAAACTGTTTTTT. Protein sequence: CASRGGNLNEKLFF.

The chain is built from TRBV28 and TRBJ1-2, with 7 bases fitting TRBD1. Per germline, CDR1 MDHEN and CDR2 SYDVKM. The CDR3 extends over 13 amino acids. J gave up 4 bases and V 4 bases, and 3 bases lay outside the gene matches. The CDR3 DNA reads TGTGCCAGCAGTTCCGGGACAGCCTATGGCTACACCTTC. Translating it yields CASSSGTAYGYTF.

A single count supports this clone. The genes are TRBV19 and TRBJ2-3; 7 bases map to TRBD1. The CDR3 has 17 residues. Germline trimming cut 3 bases from V and 0 bases from J; bases unmatched to any gene: 9. Per the germline V gene, CDR1 is LNHDA and CDR2 is SQIVND (reference sequence). CDR3: CASSIDPRDSSTDTQYF. In DNA, the CDR3 is TGTGCCAGTAGTATTGATCCCCGGGACAGTAGCACAGATACGCAGTATTTT.

This chain connects TRBV7-6 to TRBJ2-5; D uncertain. This CDR3 region has 14 residues. Trimming cost V 0 bases and J 7 bases, with 12 bases left between them. Germline V gene sequence: CDR1 SGHVS, CDR2 FNYEAQ. CDR3 DNA: TGTGCCAGCAGCTTAGCGCCGGTCGGCGGGACCCAGTACTTC. This codes for CASSLAPVGGTQYF. Full variable domain (rest looked up from reference TRBV7-6 and TRBJ2-5): GAGVSQSPRYKVTKRGQDVALRCDPISGHVSLYWYRQALGQGPEFLTYFNYEAQQDKSGLPNDRFSAERPEGSISTLTIQRTEQRDSAMYRCASSLAPVGGTQYFGPGTRLLVL.

The chain is built from TRBV5-8 and TRBJ2-2, with a tentative D call TRBD1 (5 bases). Germline values: CDR1 SGHTS, CDR2 YDEGEE. V shed 4 bases and J shed 6 bases, with 13 bases lying between them. The CDR3 runs to 14 residues. CDR3 sequence reads: CASSLRTRAGELFF. CDR3 nucleotides: TGTGCCAGCAGCCTTCGGACACGGGCCGGGGAGCTGTTTTTT.

The chain employs TRBV27 and TRBJ2-1; 8 nucleotides agree with TRBD2. J gave up 2 bases and V 9 bases, and 12 bases lay outside the gene matches. Germline-derived CDR1 and CDR2 are MNHEY and SMNVEV (reference sequence). The CDR3 loop spans 16 amino acids. The DNA of the CDR3 is TGTGCCAGTCACCCCCCGGGACTAGATGCCTACAATGAGCAGTTCTTC. Protein sequence: CASHPPGLDAYNEQFF.

This chain connects TRBV15 to TRBJ2-7; TRBD1 might be the D (6 bases). The germline CDR1 and CDR2 sequences are LNHNV and YYDKDF (reference sequence). This CDR3 has 13 amino acids. Deletions cut 3 bases from V and 5 bases from J, with 11 bases between. In DNA, the CDR3 is TGTGCCACCAGCAGCAGGGGAGAACACGAGCAGTACTTC. Its translation is CATSSRGEHEQYF.

The chain carries TRBV5-1 and TRBJ2-6, with D hard to call. The CDR3 extends over 15 amino acids. Trimming left V 6 bases short and J 0 bases short, with 10 bases between. From germline, CDR1 is SGHRS and CDR2 YFSETQ. The CDR3 is CASTPLSSGANVLTF. The CDR3 nucleotides read TGCGCCAGCACCCCATTAAGCTCTGGGGCCAACGTCCTGACTTTC.

CDR3 protein: CAWSVSLWSQPQHF. In nucleotides, the CDR3 is TGTGCCTGGAGTGTAAGCCTTTGGAGTCAGCCCCAGCATTTT. The chain recombines TRBV30 with TRBJ1-5; D ambiguous. Germline CDR1 and CDR2: GTSNPN and SVGIG (reference sequence). The CDR3 has 14 residues. V was cut by 0 bases and J by 6 bases, with 12 bases left in between.

The chain is built from TRBV5-4 and TRBJ2-5; D unclear. Germline loops: CDR1 SGHNT, CDR2 YYREEE (reference sequence). V lost 0 bases and J lost 5, with 14 bases in between. This CDR3 has 15 amino acids. The CDR3 here is CASSLGPRGWETQYF. The CDR3 nucleotides read TGTGCCAGCAGCTTGGGACCCCGTGGGTGGGAGACCCAGTACTTC.

This rearrangement joins TRBV11-2 to TRBJ2-1, with 12 bases identical to TRBD1. Germline lookup yields CDR1 SGHAT and CDR2 FQNNGV. This CDR3 has 19 residues. Unmatched junction bases numbered 10, after V lost 4 bases and J lost 0 bases. The CDR3 reads CASSSRDRGRLSSYNEQFF. The CDR3 region has the DNA TGTGCCAGCAGCTCCAGGGACAGGGGGCGTTTGAGCTCCTACAATGAGCAGTTCTTC.

In its sample, this clone was seen once. V gene TRBV28 combines with J gene TRBJ1-4; 7 positions match TRBD1. The germline gives CDR1 MDHEN, CDR2 SYDVKM. This CDR3 spans 16 amino acids. V shed 5 bases, J shed 11 bases, and the junction held 17 bases outside the gene matches. Here the CDR3 DNA reads TGTGCCAGCAGTCTTGACCCGACAGGGAAGATTGAGAAACTGTTTTTT. Translated: CASSLDPTGKIEKLFF.

This chain joins TRBV15 and TRBJ2-1; D not certain. Germline loops: CDR1 LNHNV, CDR2 YYDKDF (reference sequence). This CDR3 contains 13 residues. Trimming pared 1 base from V and 4 bases from J, leaving 5 bases between. Written as DNA, the CDR3 is TGTGCCACCAGCAGAGGACAATACAATGAGCAGTTCTTC. Amino acids: CATSRGQYNEQFF.

The chain employs TRBV19 and TRBJ1-3; D ambiguous. The ends were cut back, 1 base at V and 2 bases at J, with 12 bases in the middle. The V gene's germline CDR1 is LNHDA and CDR2 SQIVND (reference sequence). This CDR3 is built from 16 residues. Here the CDR3 reads CASSIGGQRTGNTIYF. In DNA, the CDR3 is TGTGCCAGTAGTATAGGGGGTCAGCGGACTGGAAACACCATATATTTT.

The chain carries TRBV6-1 and TRBJ1-1, with D hard to call. Germline V gene sequence: CDR1 MNHNS, CDR2 SASEGT. V lost 3 bases and J lost 6, with 5 bases in between. This CDR3 has 11 residues. CDR3 in amino acids: CASSDFAEAFF. DNA for the CDR3: TGTGCCAGCAGTGATTTCGCTGAAGCTTTCTTT.

The CDR3 is CASSLVSALDRAEAFF. The CDR3 coding sequence is TGTGCCAGCAGCTTGGTATCGGCATTAGACAGGGCTGAAGCTTTCTTT. The chain has TRBV5-5 and TRBJ1-1, with 7 bases identical to TRBD1. The ends lost 0 bases at V and 6 bases at J; junction bases unmatched: 11. CDR1 is SGHKS, CDR2 YYEKEE, per germline (reference sequence). This CDR3 is 16 amino acids long. Using reference TRBV5-5 and TRBJ1-1 for the parts outside the CDR3, the full variable domain is DAGVTQSPTHLIKTRGQQVTLRCSPISGHKSVSWYQQVLGQGPQFIFQYYEKEERGRGNFPDRFSARQFPNYSSELNVNALLLGDSALYLCASSLVSALDRAEAFFGQGTRLTVV.

The chain uses TRBV10-1 and TRBJ2-7; D remains ambiguous. Germline V lookup: CDR1 WNHNN, CDR2 SYGVQD (reference sequence). V was cut by 2 bases and J by 0 bases, with 5 bases left in between. This CDR3 region has 13 residues. CDR3 sequence: CASSERHSYEQYF. The CDR3 DNA reads as TGCGCCAGCAGTGAGCGTCACTCCTACGAGCAGTACTTC.

The chain has TRBV19 and TRBJ1-1; D is ambiguous. In germline, CDR1 is LNHDA, CDR2 SQIVND (reference sequence). V lost 6 bases, J lost 5 bases, and 13 bases lay in between. The CDR3 is 13 amino acids. CDR3 amino acids: CASSPLVGTEAFF. CDR3 nucleotides: TGTGCCAGTAGCCCTCTGGTCGGGACTGAAGCTTTCTTT. The full variable domain, with the rest looked up from reference TRBV19 and TRBJ1-1, is DGGITQSPKYLFRKEGQNVTLSCEQNLNHDAMYWYRQDPGQGLRLIYYSQIVNDFQKGDIAEGYSVSREKKESFPLTVTSAQKNPTAFYLCASSPLVGTEAFFGQGTRLTVV.

The chain is built from TRBV18 and TRBJ2-7, with a weak D call TRBD2 (6 bases). V dropped 0 bases and J dropped 4 bases, with 16 bases sitting between them. Germline values: CDR1 KGHSH, CDR2 LQKENI. CDR3 length: 16 amino acids. The CDR3 nucleotides are TGTGCCAGCTCACCACCTGGAGGGGTAGGGAGATACGAGCAGTACTTC. It yields the protein CASSPPGGVGRYEQYF.